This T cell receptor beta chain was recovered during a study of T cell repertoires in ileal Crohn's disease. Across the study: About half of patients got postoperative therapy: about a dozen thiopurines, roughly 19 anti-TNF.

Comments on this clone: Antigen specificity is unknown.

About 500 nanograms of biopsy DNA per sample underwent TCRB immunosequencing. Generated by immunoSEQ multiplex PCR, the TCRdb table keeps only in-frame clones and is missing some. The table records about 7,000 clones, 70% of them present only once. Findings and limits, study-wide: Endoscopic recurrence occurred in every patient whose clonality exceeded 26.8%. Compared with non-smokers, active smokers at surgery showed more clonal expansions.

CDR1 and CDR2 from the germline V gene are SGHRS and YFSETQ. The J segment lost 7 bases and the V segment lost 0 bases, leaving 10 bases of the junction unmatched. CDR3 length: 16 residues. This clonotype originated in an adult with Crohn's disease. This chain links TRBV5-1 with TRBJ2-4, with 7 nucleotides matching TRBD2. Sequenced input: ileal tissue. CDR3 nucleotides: TGCGCCAGCAGCTTGGAGGGGACTAACAATCGGAACATTCAGTACTTC. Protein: CASSLEGTNNRNIQYF.